Shown below are 5 T cell receptor beta chains from a single sample sequenced in a study of T cell clones after liver transplantation. Here immunoSEQ multiplex PCR was the method, and the copy in TCRdb shows in-frame clones only, minus some. The data contain approximately 68,000 clones, about 80% of them singletons. This sample comprised CD4+ T cells from blood, obtained before liver transplant. These receptors were taken from a human donor who received a liver transplant.

The chain couples TRBV28 to TRBJ1-5, with D possibly being TRBD1 (5 bases). Trimming removed 3 bases at V and 3 bases at J, with 12 bases between. Germline lookup yields CDR1 MDHEN and CDR2 SYDVKM. There are 15 residues in the CDR3. In DNA, the CDR3 is TGTGCCAGCAGTTTCCCCGACAGCAACAATCAGCCCCAGCATTTT. Translated, it gives CASSFPDSNNQPQHF.

The chain links TRBV7-2 to TRBJ2-1; 12 bases line up with TRBD2. The CDR3 totals 18 residues. Germline trimming cut 5 bases from V and 3 bases from J; bases unmatched to any gene: 11. Germline CDR1 reads SGHTA; CDR2 reads FQGNSA. CDR3 amino acids: CASSPTSGRTAGYNEQFF. For the CDR3, the DNA is TGTGCCAGCAGCCCTACTAGCGGGAGGACAGCGGGCTACAATGAGCAGTTCTTC.

The chain has TRBV5-4 and TRBJ2-7; D ambiguous. Trimming took 4 bases from V and 6 from J, leaving 17 bases between them. The CDR3 has 14 amino acids. Germline CDR1 reads SGHNT; CDR2 reads YYREEE (reference sequence). Here the CDR3 DNA reads TGTGCCAGCAGCCAAGAGTTAGAAATAGGCGAGCAGTACTTC. Its protein is CASSQELEIGEQYF.

This clone was seen once. CDR3 region: CASSNQGFGNTIYF. The CDR3 DNA follows: TGTGCCAGCAGCAACCAGGGATTCGGAAACACCATATATTTT. The chain uses TRBV9 and TRBJ1-3; TRBD1 is a possible D gene (5 bases). The CDR3 covers 14 residues. CDR1 is SGDLS and CDR2 is YYNGEE in the germline V gene. Trimming stripped 4 bases from V and 4 bases from J, with 12 bases between.

The chain joins TRBV7-2 to TRBJ2-5, with D hard to call. CDR3 length equals 15 residues. V lost 0 bases and J 3 bases, leaving 11 bases between the germline ends. CDR1 and CDR2 from the germline V gene are SGHTA and FQGNSA. The CDR3, as DNA: TGTGCCAGCAGCTTAGCTCGGAGCACCAAAGAGACCCAGTACTTC. Encoded protein: CASSLARSTKETQYF.